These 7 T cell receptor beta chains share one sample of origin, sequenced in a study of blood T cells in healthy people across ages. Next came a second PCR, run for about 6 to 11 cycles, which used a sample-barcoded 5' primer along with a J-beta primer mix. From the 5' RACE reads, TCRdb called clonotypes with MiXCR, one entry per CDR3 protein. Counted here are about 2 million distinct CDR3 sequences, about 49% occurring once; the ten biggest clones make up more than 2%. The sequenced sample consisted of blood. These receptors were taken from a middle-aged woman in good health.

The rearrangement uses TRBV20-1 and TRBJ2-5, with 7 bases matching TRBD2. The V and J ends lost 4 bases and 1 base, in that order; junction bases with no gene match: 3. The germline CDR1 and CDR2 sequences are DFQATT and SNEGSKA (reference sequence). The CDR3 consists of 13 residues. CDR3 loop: CSANRGGQETQYF. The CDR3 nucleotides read TGCAGTGCTAATCGCGGGGGCCAAGAGACCCAGTACTTC.

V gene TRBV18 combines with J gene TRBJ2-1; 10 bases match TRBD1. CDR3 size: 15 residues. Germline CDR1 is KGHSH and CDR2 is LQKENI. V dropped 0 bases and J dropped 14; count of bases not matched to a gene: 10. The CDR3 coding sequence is TGTGCCAGCTCACCACCGGGACAGGGGTTGCAGGGAGAGTTCTTC. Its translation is CASSPPGQGLQGEFF.

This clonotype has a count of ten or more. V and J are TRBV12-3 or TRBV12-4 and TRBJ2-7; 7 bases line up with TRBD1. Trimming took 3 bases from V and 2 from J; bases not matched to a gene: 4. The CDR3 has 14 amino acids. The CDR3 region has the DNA TGTGCCAGCAGTTTGAAGACAGGGACCTACGAGCAGTACTTC. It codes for CASSLKTGTYEQYF.

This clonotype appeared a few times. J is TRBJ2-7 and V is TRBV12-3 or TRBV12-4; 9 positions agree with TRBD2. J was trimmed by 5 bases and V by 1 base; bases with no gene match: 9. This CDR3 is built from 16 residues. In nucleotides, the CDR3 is TGTGCCAGCAGTTTAGGGGCCGCTAGCGGGGCGAACGAGCAGTACTTC. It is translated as CASSLGAASGANEQYF.

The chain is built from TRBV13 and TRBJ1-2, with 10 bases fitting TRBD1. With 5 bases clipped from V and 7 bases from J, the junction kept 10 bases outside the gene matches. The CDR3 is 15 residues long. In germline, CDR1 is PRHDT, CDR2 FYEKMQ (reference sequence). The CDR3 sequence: CASSARQGAKAGYTF. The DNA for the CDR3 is TGTGCCAGCAGCGCACGACAGGGGGCAAAGGCTGGCTACACCTTC.

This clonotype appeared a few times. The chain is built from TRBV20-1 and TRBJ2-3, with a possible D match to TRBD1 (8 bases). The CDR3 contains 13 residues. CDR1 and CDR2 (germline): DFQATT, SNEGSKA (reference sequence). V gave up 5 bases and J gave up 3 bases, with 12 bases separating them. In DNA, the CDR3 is TGCAGTGCTGGGGGGGACAGGACAGATACGCAGTATTTT. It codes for CSAGGDRTDTQYF.

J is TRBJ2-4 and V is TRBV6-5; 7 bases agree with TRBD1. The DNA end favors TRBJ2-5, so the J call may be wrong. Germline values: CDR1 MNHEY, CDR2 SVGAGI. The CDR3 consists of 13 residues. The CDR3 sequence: CASRATGVKTQYF. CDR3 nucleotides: TGTGCCAGCAGAGCAACAGGGGTAAAGACCCAGTACTTC.